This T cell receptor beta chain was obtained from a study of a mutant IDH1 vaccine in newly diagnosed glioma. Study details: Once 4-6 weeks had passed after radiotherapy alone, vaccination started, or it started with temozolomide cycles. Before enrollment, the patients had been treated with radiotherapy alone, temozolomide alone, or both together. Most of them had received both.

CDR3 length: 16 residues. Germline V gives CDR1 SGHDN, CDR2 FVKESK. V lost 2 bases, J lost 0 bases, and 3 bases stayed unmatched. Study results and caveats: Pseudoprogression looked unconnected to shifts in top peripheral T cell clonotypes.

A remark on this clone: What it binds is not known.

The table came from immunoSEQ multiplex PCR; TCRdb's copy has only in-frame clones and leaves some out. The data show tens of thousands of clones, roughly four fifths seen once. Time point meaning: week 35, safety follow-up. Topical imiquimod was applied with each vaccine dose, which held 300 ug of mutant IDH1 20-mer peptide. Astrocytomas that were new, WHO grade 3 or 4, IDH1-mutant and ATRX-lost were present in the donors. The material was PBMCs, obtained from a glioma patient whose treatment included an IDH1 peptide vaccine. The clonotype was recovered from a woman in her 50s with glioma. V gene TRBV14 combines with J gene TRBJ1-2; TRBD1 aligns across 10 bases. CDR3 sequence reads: CASSQRTGGANYGYTF. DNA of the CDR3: TGTGCCAGCAGCCAAAGGACAGGGGGAGCTAACTATGGCTACACCTTC.